This T cell receptor (beta chain) was identified during a study of CD8+ T cells in alopecia areata. General study results and limits: Scalp clonality dropped significantly under tofacitinib, as did expanded CD8+ top-100 clones. Affected lesional scalp, above all in alopecia totalis/universalis, was more clonal than normal scalp.

Sequencing relied on a cDNA template that was reverse transcribed from extracted RNA. Produced via immunoSEQ multiplex PCR; TCRdb's table is partial and in-frame only. The table shows about 190,000 clones, with 60% occurring only once. Documented treatment: oral pan-JAK inhibitor, 5-10 mg twice daily. As to this clone: Antigen: not known.

The CDR3 covers 15 residues. Germline V gene sequence: CDR1 MNHEY, CDR2 SMNVEV (reference sequence). The ends lost 7 bases at V and 4 bases at J; junction bases unmatched: 9. This material consisted of CD4+ T cells sorted from blood, taken at week 24, from a patient treated with tofacitinib. This chain joins TRBV27 and TRBJ2-3; 9 bases are a match to TRBD1. This sequence was found in a human donor with alopecia areata. The CDR3 sequence is CASNPGTGRSDTQYF. The DNA for the CDR3 is TGTGCCAGCAACCCCGGGACAGGGAGATCAGATACGCAGTATTTT.